This T cell receptor (beta chain) was sequenced for a study of T-cell reconstitution after alpha-beta-depleted transplantation in children. The CDR3 consists of 14 residues. Looked up from germline, CDR1 is SGHTA and CDR2 is FQGTGA. V trimming: 4 bases; J trimming: 6 bases; junction bases outside the gene matches: 6. The TCRbeta library incorporated unique molecular identifiers. In TCRdb, the PCR reads were re-called with MiXCR into one record per CDR3 protein. The sample shows approximately 100,000 distinct CDR3 sequences, approximately 12% of them seen only once. This clonotype came up a few times. The specimen comprised PBMCs from the stem cell graft donor, sampled from the stem cell graft. The chain couples TRBV7-3 to TRBJ2-3; 8 nucleotides agree with TRBD2. This TCR was recovered from a human donor who donated a stem cell graft to a child with inherited bone marrow failure. CDR3 nucleotide sequence: TGTGCCAGCAGCTCCCCCGGGGGGGAGGATACGCAGTATTTT. It encodes CASSSPGGEDTQYF. The whole variable domain, remainder taken from reference TRBV7-3 and TRBJ2-3, is GAGVSQTPSNKVTEKGKYVELRCDPISGHTALYWYRQSLGQGPEFLIYFQGTGAADDSGLPNDRFFAVRPEGSVSTLKIQRTERGDSAVYLCASSSPGGEDTQYFGPGTRLTVL.